This T cell receptor (beta chain) comes out of a study of Graves' ophthalmopathy and Graves' hyperthyroidism. Amplified TCR beta CDR3 regions were obtained using RNA transcripts as template. Following a first-round RT-PCR that used HTBI primers, a second-round multiplex PCR was carried out. TCRdb passed the multiplex PCR reads through MiXCR, listing each CDR3 protein once. This table has approximately 500,000 distinct CDR3 sequences, under 15% appearing once. Per the germline V gene, CDR1 is KGHSH and CDR2 is LQKENI. This CDR3 spans 15 amino acids. V lost 4 bases and J lost 4, with 16 bases in between.

This receptor was obtained from a woman in her thirties with Graves' ophthalmopathy. The source material was blood. The chain has TRBV18 and TRBJ1-1, with D possibly matching TRBD1 (6 bases). The DNA of the CDR3 is TGTGCCAGCTCACGAAGGACAGATGAATCCACTGAAGCTTTCTTT. Translated: CASSRRTDESTEAFF.